The T cell receptor beta chain described here comes from a study of T cells in Graves' hyperthyroidism and ophthalmopathy. Study findings and constraints: Most thyroid clonotypes expanded above 0.001 were also detected in blood.

This clonotype was found many times. Its antigen remains unidentified. The patients, who ranged from 18 to 65 in age, presented with newly diagnosed hyperthyroidism lasting under 2 months. It was around 11 ml of fresh peripheral blood that supplied the PBMCs. TCR beta CDR3 region amplification was performed from RNA transcripts. TCR CDR3 underwent first-round RT-PCR with the HTBI primer set. TCRdb ran MiXCR on the multiplex PCR reads and lists one entry per CDR3 protein. The repertoire includes around 450,000 distinct CDR3 sequences, around 16% of them detected once, and roughly 13% sits in the top ten. This receptor was identified in a woman younger than 35 with Graves' hyperthyroidism. Sequenced: blood.

This chain's CDR3 is CASSTGTTNYGYTF. CDR3 nucleotide sequence: TGTGCCAGCAGCACCGGGACAACTAACTATGGCTACACCTTC. This chain uses TRBV3-1 with TRBJ1-2; D is perhaps TRBD1 (6 bases). V lost 5 bases and J 0 bases, leaving 10 bases between the germline ends. The germline gives CDR1 LGHDT, CDR2 YNNKEL (reference sequence). This CDR3 is 14 amino acids long.